These 28 T cell receptor beta chains were all obtained from the same sample, sequenced in a study of blood T cell repertoires in COVID-19. Assay: immunoSEQ multiplex PCR; the TCRdb copy retains only in-frame clones and omits some. The sample lists fewer than 400,000 clones; approximately 92% were seen once. Sequenced: PBMCs or T cells enriched from blood (not recorded which). Source of these receptors: a young woman who had recovered from COVID-19.

The rearrangement uses TRBV27 and TRBJ1-3; 7 bases map to TRBD1. J lost 4 bases, V lost 6 bases, and 9 bases had no gene match. This CDR3 is 15 amino acids long. Germline assignment: CDR1 MNHEY and CDR2 SMNVEV (reference sequence). CDR3 loop: CASRPSGGGGNTIYF. In nucleotides, the CDR3 is TGTGCCAGCAGGCCATCAGGGGGAGGCGGAAACACCATATATTTT.

This clone came up once. The chain carries TRBV18 and TRBJ2-7; TRBD1 agrees at 10 bases. The CDR3 runs to 15 residues. In germline, CDR1 is KGHSH, CDR2 LQKENI. V trimming: 4 bases; J trimming: 2 bases; junction bases outside the gene matches: 5. The CDR3 nucleotides read TGTGCCAGCTCACAGGGACAGGGGACCCCCTACGAGCAGTACTTC. This codes for CASSQGQGTPYEQYF.

This sequence joins TRBV2 and TRBJ2-2; 11 nucleotides line up with TRBD1. Looked up from germline, CDR1 is SNHLY and CDR2 is FYNNEI. This CDR3 has 14 residues. V was clipped by 6 bases and J by 4 bases; unmatched bases: 1. For the CDR3, the DNA is TGTGCCAGCAGGGGGACAGGGGGCACCGGGGAGCTGTTTTTT. It yields the protein CASRGTGGTGELFF.

As regards this clone: Other nucleotide sequences in the sample specify the same CDR3. The genes are TRBV5-8 and TRBJ2-3; D is unresolved. V was clipped by 1 base and J by 4 bases, with 4 bases between them. The CDR3 sequence is 12 residues long. Germline V gene sequence: CDR1 SGHTS, CDR2 YDEGEE. This CDR3 is CASSLLADTQYF. CDR3 coding DNA: TGTGCCAGCAGCTTGCTTGCAGATACGCAGTATTTT.

This clone has more than one count but fewer than ten. The chain couples TRBV5-7 to TRBJ1-5; D unclear. TRBV5-7 is noted as an ORF with a role that remains uncertain. The V gene lost 1 base and the J gene lost 0 bases, with 17 bases spanning the gap. This CDR3 has 18 amino acids. This chain's CDR3 is CASSLFYPLADSNQPQHF. The CDR3 nucleotides read TGTGCCAGCAGCTTGTTTTATCCCCTGGCGGATAGCAATCAGCCCCAGCATTTT.

This chain links TRBV4-2 with TRBJ2-6, with 8 bases lining up with TRBD2. The ends lost 0 bases at V and 0 bases at J; junction bases unmatched: 4. Germline lookup yields CDR1 LGHNA and CDR2 YNFKEQ. The CDR3 contains 18 residues. In DNA, the CDR3 is TGTGCCAGCAGCCAAGATGGCGGGGGGACCTCTGGGGCCAACGTCCTGACTTTC. Translating gives CASSQDGGGTSGANVLTF.

The chain recombines TRBV11-1 with TRBJ2-2; perhaps TRBD1 as D (6 bases). CDR1 and CDR2 (germline): SGHAT, FQDESV (reference sequence). The V end lost 5 bases, the J end lost 6 bases, and 10 bases lay between the germline ends. The CDR3 has 13 residues. CDR3 nucleotides: TGTGCCAGCAGCGCAGGACAGCCCGGGGAGCTGTTTTTT. It specifies CASSAGQPGELFF. Looking up the rest from reference TRBV11-1 and TRBJ2-2 gives the full variable domain: EAEVAQSPRYKITEKSQAVAFWCDPISGHATLYWYRQILGQGPELLVQFQDESVVDDSQLPKDRFSAERLKGVDSTLKIQPAELGDSAMYLCASSAGQPGELFFGEGSRLTVL.

The chain links TRBV18 to TRBJ1-2, with 7 bases aligning to TRBD1. Germline trimming cut 0 bases from V and 7 bases from J; bases unmatched to any gene: 14. The germline V gene has CDR1 KGHSH and CDR2 LQKENI. This CDR3 has 17 amino acids. The DNA for the CDR3 is TGTGCCAGCTCACCACCGGGAAGGGGGCTGGGGGACGGTGGCTACACCTTC. Its protein product is CASSPPGRGLGDGGYTF.

In this sample, this clone turned up many times. This chain uses TRBV5-4 with TRBJ2-7, with 10 bases lining up with TRBD2. The CDR3 runs to 19 residues. After removal of 1 base from V and 3 bases from J, the junction contained 16 bases not matched to a gene. Germline V CDR1 and CDR2: SGHNT, YYREEE (reference sequence). This chain's CDR3 is CASSLRARAGGPGIYEQYF. The CDR3 nucleotides are TGTGCCAGCAGCTTGAGAGCGCGAGCGGGAGGGCCCGGAATCTACGAGCAGTACTTC.

This chain connects TRBV10-3 to TRBJ2-5; D unresolved. This CDR3 has 13 residues. Per the germline V gene, CDR1 is ENHRY and CDR2 is SYGVKD. The germline V and J ends were trimmed by 3 bases and 5 bases, with 10 bases remaining between them. CDR3 sequence reads: CAISDLLRETQYF. In DNA, the CDR3 is TGTGCCATCAGTGACCTACTTCGTGAGACCCAGTACTTC.

The chain carries TRBV9 and TRBJ2-1; no definite D call. Deletions cut 2 bases from V and 1 base from J, with 10 bases between. Per germline, CDR1 SGDLS and CDR2 YYNGEE. CDR3 size: 15 residues. This CDR3 reads CASSVTPGSYNEQFF. DNA for the CDR3: TGTGCCAGCAGCGTGACTCCCGGTTCCTACAATGAGCAGTTCTTC.

The chain combines TRBV2 with TRBJ1-3; D is perhaps TRBD1 (5 bases). V dropped 6 bases and J dropped 0 bases, with 12 bases sitting between them. This CDR3 region has 15 residues. Per germline, CDR1 SNHLY and CDR2 FYNNEI. This CDR3 reads CASRATGASGNTIYF. The DNA for the CDR3 is TGTGCCAGCAGGGCCACAGGAGCCTCTGGAAACACCATATATTTT. Supplemented by reference TRBV2 and TRBJ1-3, the full variable domain reads EPEVTQTPSHQVTQMGQEVILRCVPISNHLYFYWYRQILGQKVEFLVSFYNNEISEKSEIFDDQFSVERPDGSNFTLKIRSTKLEDSAMYFCASRATGASGNTIYFGEGSWLTVV.

The chain links TRBV27 to TRBJ2-7, with D tentatively TRBD1 (5 bases). The CDR3 sequence is 13 residues long. Germline V lookup: CDR1 MNHEY, CDR2 SMNVEV (reference sequence). V was trimmed by 4 bases and J by 4 bases, leaving 11 bases between them. Written as DNA, the CDR3 is TGTGCCAGCAGTTCAGGGTGGGTTTACGAGCAGTACTTC. It encodes CASSSGWVYEQYF.

The gene calls are TRBV10-3 and TRBJ2-1; D perhaps matches TRBD2 (5 bases). Trimming shortened V by 6 bases and J by 0 bases, and 9 bases separated the two germline ends. Germline CDR1 and CDR2: ENHRY and SYGVKD. This CDR3 is 14 amino acids long. The CDR3, as DNA: TGTGCCATCAGCGGGGTCAACTCCTACAATGAGCAGTTCTTC. Translation gives CAISGVNSYNEQFF.

V is TRBV5-4 and J is TRBJ1-6, with D perhaps matching TRBD1 (6 bases). Trimming left V 1 base short and J 7 bases short, with 9 bases between. CDR1 SGHNT and CDR2 YYREEE come from the germline V gene (reference sequence). The CDR3 runs 14 residues. DNA for the CDR3: TGTGCCAGCAGCTTGCAGGGGATGAATTCACCCCTCCACTTT. Its protein is CASSLQGMNSPLHF.

The chain has TRBV7-2 and TRBJ2-1, with D possibly matching TRBD2 (6 bases). Germline values: CDR1 SGHTA, CDR2 FQGNSA. The V gene lost 6 bases and the J gene lost 2 bases, with 14 bases spanning the gap. CDR3 length: 15 amino acids. DNA of the CDR3: TGTGCCAGCAGTAGCGGAGGAGGCACCTACAATGAGCAGTTCTTC. This codes for CASSSGGGTYNEQFF.

The chain employs TRBV30 and TRBJ2-1; 11 bases fit TRBD2. The CDR3 has 14 amino acids. V shed 8 bases, J shed 12 bases, and the junction held 15 bases outside the gene matches. CDR1 is GTSNPN and CDR2 is SVGIG in the germline V gene (reference sequence). The CDR3 bases are TGTGCCGGCCTGAGGTCTAGCGGGGGGCGAGGGCAGTTCTTC. Encoded protein: CAGLRSSGGRGQFF.

The table lists this clone with a count of one. The V and J genes are TRBV23-1 and TRBJ1-1, with D possibly TRBD1 on 5 matching bases. TRBV23-1 is recorded as an ORF, its role being uncertain. This CDR3 is 16 amino acids long. Trimming took off 4 bases at V and 1 base at J, with 16 bases between the two ends. The CDR3 loop reads CASSRKPGERNTEAFF. CDR3 sequence (DNA): TGCGCCAGCAGTCGGAAGCCGGGGGAGAGGAACACTGAAGCTTTCTTT.

The rearrangement joins TRBV4-1 to TRBJ2-2, with D possibly being TRBD1 (5 bases). The CDR3 contains 15 residues. Trimming pared 5 bases from V and 2 bases from J, leaving 12 bases between. Germline V gene data show CDR1 as MGHRA and CDR2 as YSYEKL. CDR3 protein: CASSTRQSNTGELFF. The CDR3 DNA reads TGCGCCAGCAGCACCCGACAGTCCAACACCGGGGAGCTGTTTTTT.

The chain is built from TRBV3-1 (or the pseudogene TRBV3-2) and TRBJ2-1; 7 nucleotides match TRBD2. Trimming at V came to 3 bases and at J to 6 bases, leaving 8 bases not matched to a gene. Germline lookup yields CDR1 LGHDT and CDR2 YNNKEL (reference sequence). This CDR3 has 15 residues. The CDR3 coding sequence is TGTGCCAGCAGCCAGGAAGGTGCGGGAGTCAATGAGCAGTTCTTC. Translating gives CASSQEGAGVNEQFF.

V is TRBV3-1 (or the pseudogene TRBV3-2) and J is TRBJ1-5; tentatively, D is TRBD1 (6 bases). The germline V gene has CDR1 LGHDT and CDR2 YNNKEL (reference sequence). V was shortened by 4 bases and J by 0 bases, with 10 bases between the two germline ends. CDR3 size: 15 residues. Here the CDR3 DNA reads TGTGCCAGCAGCCTCGGACAGAATAGCAATCAGCCCCAGCATTTT. This codes for CASSLGQNSNQPQHF.

The V call is TRBV7-2, the J call TRBJ1-2; D gene unclear. V lost 4 bases to trimming and J lost 10 bases, with 22 bases between them. The CDR3 spans 15 residues. Looked up from germline, CDR1 is SGHTA and CDR2 is FQGNSA. DNA of the CDR3: TGTGCCAGCAGCTCACGGAGCGGAGGGTTATTCGACTACACCTTC. It is translated as CASSSRSGGLFDYTF.

V usage is TRBV6-6 and J usage is TRBJ1-1, with D tentatively TRBD1 (5 bases). Trimming removed 0 bases at V and 7 bases at J, with 12 bases between. The CDR3 spans 14 residues. Germline loops: CDR1 MNHNY, CDR2 SVGAGI (reference sequence). This chain's CDR3 is CASSYSLGAGEAFF. The CDR3 coding sequence is TGTGCCAGCAGTTACTCGCTAGGGGCCGGTGAAGCTTTCTTT.

The rearrangement joins TRBV7-2 to TRBJ2-7; no clear D gene. V was clipped by 5 bases and J by 7 bases, with 15 bases between them. There are 13 residues in the CDR3. Germline V lookup: CDR1 SGHTA, CDR2 FQGNSA. The CDR3 DNA sequence: TGTGCCAGCAGCCGAGGATCACCGGTAGAGCAGTACTTC. Translation gives CASSRGSPVEQYF.

This chain links TRBV7-2 with TRBJ2-7; unclear D gene. V was shortened by 7 bases and J by 0 bases, with 10 bases between the two germline ends. Per the germline V gene, CDR1 is SGHTA and CDR2 is FQGNSA. The CDR3 extends over 13 amino acids. The chain's CDR3 is CASTPRSSYEQYF. DNA for the CDR3: TGTGCCAGCACCCCACGTAGCTCCTACGAGCAGTACTTC.

This chain uses TRBV14 with TRBJ2-7, with TRBD1 identical over 7 bases. V was clipped by 2 bases and J by 4 bases; unmatched bases: 2. CDR1 and CDR2 (germline): SGHDN, FVKESK. This CDR3 has 13 residues. This CDR3 is CASSQSGQYEQYF. Here the CDR3 DNA reads TGTGCCAGCAGCCAATCGGGACAGTACGAGCAGTACTTC. The whole variable domain, remainder taken from reference TRBV14 and TRBJ2-7, is EAGVTQFPSHSVIEKGQTVTLRCDPISGHDNLYWYRRVMGKEIKFLLHFVKESKQDESGMPNNRFLAERTGGTYSTLKVQPAELEDSGVYFCASSQSGQYEQYFGPGTRLTVT.

The chain has TRBV27 and TRBJ1-5, with 10 positions matching TRBD1. CDR3 length: 14 residues. Germline trimming cut 6 bases from V and 6 bases from J; bases unmatched to any gene: 5. Germline assignment: CDR1 MNHEY and CDR2 SMNVEV (reference sequence). CDR3 DNA: TGTGCCAGCAGGTTGACAGGGGGCGGTCAGCCCCAGCATTTT. It yields the protein CASRLTGGGQPQHF.

V is TRBV18 and J is TRBJ2-7; 9 nucleotides match TRBD2. The CDR3 spans 14 residues. Per germline, CDR1 KGHSH and CDR2 LQKENI. The ends lost 5 bases at V and 4 bases at J; junction bases unmatched: 6. CDR3 loop: CASSSASGIYEQYF. The CDR3 DNA sequence: TGTGCCAGCTCATCGGCTAGCGGGATATACGAGCAGTACTTC.